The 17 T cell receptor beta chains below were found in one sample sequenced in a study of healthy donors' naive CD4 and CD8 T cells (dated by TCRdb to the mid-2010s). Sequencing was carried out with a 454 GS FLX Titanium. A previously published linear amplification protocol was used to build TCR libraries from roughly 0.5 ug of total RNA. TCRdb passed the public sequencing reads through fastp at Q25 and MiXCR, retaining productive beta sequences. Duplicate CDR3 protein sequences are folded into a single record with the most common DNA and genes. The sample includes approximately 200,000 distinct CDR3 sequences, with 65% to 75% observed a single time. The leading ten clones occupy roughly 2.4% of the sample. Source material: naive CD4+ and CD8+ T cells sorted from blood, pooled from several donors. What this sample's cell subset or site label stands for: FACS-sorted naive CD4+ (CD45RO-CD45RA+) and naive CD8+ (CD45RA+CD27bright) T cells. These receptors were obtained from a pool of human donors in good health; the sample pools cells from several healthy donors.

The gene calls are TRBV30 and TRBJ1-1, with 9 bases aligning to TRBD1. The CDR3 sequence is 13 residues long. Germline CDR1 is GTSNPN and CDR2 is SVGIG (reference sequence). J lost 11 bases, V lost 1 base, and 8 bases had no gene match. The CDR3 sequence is CAWSARDRDTAFF. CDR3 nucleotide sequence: TGTGCCTGGAGTGCCCGGGACAGGGACACGGCTTTCTTT.

CDR3 coding DNA: TGCAGCGTAAGCCGGGACAGGGATGGCTACACCTTC. Its translation: CSVSRDRDGYTF. The chain is built from TRBV29-1 and TRBJ1-2; 9 bases fit TRBD1. The CDR3 contains 12 residues. The J segment lost 6 bases and the V segment lost 6 bases, leaving 5 bases of the junction unmatched. From germline, CDR1 is SQVTM and CDR2 ANQGSEA.

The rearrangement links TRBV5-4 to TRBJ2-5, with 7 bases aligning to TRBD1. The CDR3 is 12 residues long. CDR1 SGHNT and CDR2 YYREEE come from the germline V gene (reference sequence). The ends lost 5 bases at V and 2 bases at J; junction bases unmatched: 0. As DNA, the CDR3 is TGTGCCAGCAGGGGACAGCAAGAGACCCAGTACTTC. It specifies CASRGQQETQYF.

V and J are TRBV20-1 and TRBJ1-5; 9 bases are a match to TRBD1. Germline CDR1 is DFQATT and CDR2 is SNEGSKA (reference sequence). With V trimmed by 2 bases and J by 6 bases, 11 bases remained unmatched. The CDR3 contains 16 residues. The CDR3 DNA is TGCAGTGCTAGACTCCGGGGGACAGGGATAACTCAGCCCCAGCATTTT. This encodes CSARLRGTGITQPQHF.

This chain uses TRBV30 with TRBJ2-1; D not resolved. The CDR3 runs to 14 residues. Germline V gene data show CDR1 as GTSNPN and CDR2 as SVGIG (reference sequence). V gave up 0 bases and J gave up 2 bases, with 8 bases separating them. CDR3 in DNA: TGTGCCTGGAGTGTCGGGCAAACCTACAATGAGCAGTTCTTC. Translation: CAWSVGQTYNEQFF. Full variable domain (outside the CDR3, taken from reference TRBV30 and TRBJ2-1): SQTIHQWPATLVQPVGSPLSLECTVEGTSNPNLYWYRQAAGRGLQLLFYSVGIGQISSEVPQNLSASRPQDRQFILSSKKLLLSDSGFYLCAWSVGQTYNEQFFGPGTRLTVL.

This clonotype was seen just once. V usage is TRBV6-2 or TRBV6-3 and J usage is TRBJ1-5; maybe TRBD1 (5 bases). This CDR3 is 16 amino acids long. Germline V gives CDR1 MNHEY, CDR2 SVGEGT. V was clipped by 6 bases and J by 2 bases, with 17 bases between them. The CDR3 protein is CASSHSQRGGNQPQHF. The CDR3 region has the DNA TGTGCCAGCAGCCATAGTCAGCGAGGGGGCAATCAGCCCCAGCATTTT.

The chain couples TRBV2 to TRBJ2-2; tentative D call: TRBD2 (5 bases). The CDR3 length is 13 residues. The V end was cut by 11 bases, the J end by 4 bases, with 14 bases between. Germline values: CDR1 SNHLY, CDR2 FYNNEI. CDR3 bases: TGTGCCGGGAAGACTACGGCCACCGGGGAGCTGTTTTTT. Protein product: CAGKTTATGELFF.

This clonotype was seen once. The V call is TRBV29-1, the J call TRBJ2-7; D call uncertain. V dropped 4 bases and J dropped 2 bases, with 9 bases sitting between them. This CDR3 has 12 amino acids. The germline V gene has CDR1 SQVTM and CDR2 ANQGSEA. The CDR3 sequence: CSVGSLAYEQYF. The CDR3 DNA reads TGCAGCGTTGGCTCTTTGGCCTACGAGCAGTACTTC.

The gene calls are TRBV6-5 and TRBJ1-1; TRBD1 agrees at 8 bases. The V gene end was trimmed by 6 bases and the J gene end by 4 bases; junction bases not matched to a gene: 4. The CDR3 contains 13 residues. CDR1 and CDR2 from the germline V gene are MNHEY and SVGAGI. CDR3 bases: TGTGCCAGCAGATCAGGGGGCCGCACTGAAGCTTTCTTT. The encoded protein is CASRSGGRTEAFF.

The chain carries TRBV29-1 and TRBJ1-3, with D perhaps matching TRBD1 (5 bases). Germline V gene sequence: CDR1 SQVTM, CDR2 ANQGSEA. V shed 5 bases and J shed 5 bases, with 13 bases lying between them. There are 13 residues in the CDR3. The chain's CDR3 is CSVRDLGRNTIYF. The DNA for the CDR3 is TGCAGCGTTCGGGACCTAGGCAGAAACACCATATATTTT.

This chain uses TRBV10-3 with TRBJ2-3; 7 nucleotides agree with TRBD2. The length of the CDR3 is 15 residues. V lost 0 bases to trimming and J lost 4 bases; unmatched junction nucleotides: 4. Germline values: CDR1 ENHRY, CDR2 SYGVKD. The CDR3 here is CAISESSLAADTQYF. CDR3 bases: TGTGCCATCAGTGAGTCGAGCCTAGCGGCAGATACGCAGTATTTT.

CDR3 in DNA: TGTGCCTGGAGTCCTCCCGGGACAGGGATCGGGGGGAACACTGAAGCTTTCTTT. Translated, it gives CAWSPPGTGIGGNTEAFF. The rearrangement links TRBV30 to TRBJ1-1, with 9 bases identical to TRBD1. The length of the CDR3 is 18 residues. Germline V gene sequence: CDR1 GTSNPN, CDR2 SVGIG (reference sequence). V shed 2 bases and J 1 base; nucleotides not matched to a gene: 14.

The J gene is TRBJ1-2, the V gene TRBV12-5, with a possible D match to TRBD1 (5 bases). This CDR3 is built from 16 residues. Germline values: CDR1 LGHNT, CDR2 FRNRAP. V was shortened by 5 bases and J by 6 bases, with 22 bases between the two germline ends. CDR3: CASGTRIGRVLDGYTF. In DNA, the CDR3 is TGTGCTAGTGGTACACGCATCGGCAGGGTACTTGATGGCTACACCTTC.

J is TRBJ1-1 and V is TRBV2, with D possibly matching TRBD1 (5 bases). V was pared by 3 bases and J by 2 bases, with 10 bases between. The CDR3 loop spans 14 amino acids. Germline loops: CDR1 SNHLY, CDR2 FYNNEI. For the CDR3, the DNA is TGTGCCAGCAGTGAGATTCAGGGAAACACTGAAGCTTTCTTT. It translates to CASSEIQGNTEAFF.

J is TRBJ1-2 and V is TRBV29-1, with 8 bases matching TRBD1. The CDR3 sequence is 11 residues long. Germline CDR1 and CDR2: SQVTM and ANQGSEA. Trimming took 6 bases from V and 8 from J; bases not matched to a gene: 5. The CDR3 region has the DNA TGCAGCGTCCAGGGGGCAACGGGCTACACCTTC. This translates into CSVQGATGYTF.

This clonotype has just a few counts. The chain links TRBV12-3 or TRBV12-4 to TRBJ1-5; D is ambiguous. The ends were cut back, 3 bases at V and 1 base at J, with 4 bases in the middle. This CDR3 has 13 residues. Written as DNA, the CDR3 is TGTGCCAGCAGTTTCTTGAGCAATCAGCCCCAGCATTTT. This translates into CASSFLSNQPQHF.

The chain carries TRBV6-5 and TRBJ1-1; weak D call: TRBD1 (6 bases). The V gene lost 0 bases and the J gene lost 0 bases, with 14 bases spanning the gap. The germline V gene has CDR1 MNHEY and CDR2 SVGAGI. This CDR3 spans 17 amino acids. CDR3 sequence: CASSYSRYRVMNTEAFF. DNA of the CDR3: TGTGCCAGCAGTTACTCGAGATACAGGGTGATGAACACTGAAGCTTTCTTT.